One T cell receptor (beta chain) is described in this entry. The antigen is unknown. 5'RACE template switching with UMIs produced the TCR beta cDNA. TCRdb reprocessed the 5' RACE reads and keeps a single row for each CDR3 protein, giving no DNA. Here the sample table reports 500,000 or so distinct CDR3 sequences. These data come from a study of T cells expressing NK-cell markers. On the study more broadly: Source material for TCR beta repertoires consisted of sorted CD3+CD56+NKG2C+, CD3+CD56+NKG2C- and CD3+CD56-NKG2C+ T cells.

The CDR3 runs to 13 residues. Germline CDR1 and CDR2: SGHKS and YYEKEE (reference sequence). Regarding the study as a whole: Dominant NKG2C+ clonotypes were found to form roughly 1.0-7.0% of CD8+ T cells in over five donors.

The source of this sequence is a man aged 18 to 29 in good health. The V call is TRBV5-5, the J call TRBJ1-2; lacking DNA, the TRBD1 call made by TCRdb goes unchecked. Sequencing was carried out using blood T cells: a sorted CD56 or NKG2C T cell subset, CD4+ or CD8+ T cells, or bulk PBMC T cells (not recorded which). This CDR3 is CASSPGTWNGYTF.